This T cell receptor beta chain was obtained from a study of T cell repertoires in cytomegalovirus infection. Study at large: CMV infection together with matching HLA type was indicated by public TCR beta signatures. General study results and limits: The ex vivo response showed dominance by HLA-C-restricted CMV-specific TCR beta clonotypes.

Details on this clonotype: The antigen is unknown.

MiXCR was run by TCRdb on the reads, yielding one entry per CDR3 protein. The repertoire holds approximately 990,000 distinct CDR3 sequences, about a third seen once, with roughly 13% in the top ten. The CDR3 spans 14 residues. Trimming stripped 2 bases from V and 6 bases from J, with 13 bases between. The germline V gene has CDR1 MNHEY and CDR2 SMNVEV (reference sequence). The sample was cultured CD8+ T cells from PBMCs, taken from culture after CMV antigen stimulation. The chain recombines TRBV27 with TRBJ1-1; tentatively, D is TRBD1 (5 bases). The TCR sequence derives from a human donor in good health (CMV status not recorded). Some clones in this sample may be carry-over from other donors' samples. The CDR3 here is CASSLLRGLAEAFF. CDR3 nucleotide sequence: TGTGCCAGCAGTTTACTTAGGGGATTGGCTGAAGCTTTCTTT.